This TCR beta chain was profiled in a study of T cells after yellow fever vaccination (dated by TCRdb to between 2018 and 2021). About the study as a whole: The SMART-Seq v4 Ultra Low Input RNA kit was used to prepare libraries from fractions with low cell numbers. Bulk TCR alpha and beta repertoires were sequenced longitudinally to track T-cell clones before and after primary and booster YFV17D yellow fever vaccination. Two healthy male donors made up the cohort, one aged 18 to 30 years and the other aged 30 to 39 years. Blood was collected at multiple timepoints before and after primary and secondary immunization, and bulk PBMC replicates and cell subsets were isolated. General findings and caveats noted by the study authors: Computational filtering was needed because FACS-sorted repertoires could contain abundant contaminating clonotypes from the bulk population. A small fraction of clonotypes appeared in both the CD4 and CD8 compartments, likely as a result of convergent recombination. The secondary T-cell response was weaker than the primary response but faster, peaking on day 5 instead of day 15. The study included only two donors, which limits how far the findings can be generalized. After the booster, most clones that had expanded after primary vaccination were detected again (roughly 96% of CD4 and around nine tenths of CD8), suggesting broad maintenance of memory.

This clonotype showed up many times. Its antigen remains undetermined. The record has no base qualities; no much larger clone is one base away. TCR cDNA was synthesized by 5'RACE template switching, which introduced a universal primer site and unique molecular identifiers. Priming of cDNA synthesis was performed from both the TCR alpha and TCR beta constant segments. Libraries were amplified in two PCR steps, with sample barcodes and sequencing adapters added in the second step. Libraries were sequenced on Illumina HiSeq 2500 (2x100 bp) or NovaSeq (2x150 bp). The paper's data handling went like this. MIGEC was used to demultiplex reads and collapse the reads into UMI consensus sequences, and MiXCR was used for V(D)J alignment. Vaccine-responding clonotypes were identified with edgeR using replicate PBMC samples, with FDR below 0.01 and a log2 fold change above 5 up to day 15 being required. Bulk clonotypes were assigned CD4 or CD8 identity according to which sequenced CD4 or CD8 repertoire held them at higher abundance. TCRdb reworked the public reads: Q25 trimming with fastp, MiXCR clone assembly, productive beta chains retained. Identical CDR3 protein sequences are pooled into one entry, listed with their most common genes and DNA. The V and J calls reflect TCRdb's pipeline rather than the authors' work. The sample table records over 120,000 distinct CDR3 sequences; about 7% of these occur just once. The ten largest clones add up to approximately 0.67% of the sample.

The germline V gene (reference sequence) supplies CDR1 PRHDT and CDR2 FYEKMQ. V is pruned by 4 bases and J by 2 bases, leaving 5 bases of the junction without a gene match. The CDR3 runs 16 amino acids, cysteine and phenylalanine included. The entry retains the CDR3 DNA only, 48 bases that are in frame from base 1. This sample's treatment or condition label indicates: live attenuated yellow fever vaccine strain. PBMCs were isolated from peripheral blood using a standard Ficoll-Paque protocol. Dynabeads CD4 and CD8 positive selection kits were used to isolate CD4 and CD8 T-cell fractions. RNA was extracted with TriZol from bulk PBMCs, CD4 and CD8 fractions, and dextramer-positive and dextramer-negative fractions.

This sample comprised CD4+ T cells sorted from PBMCs, obtained 10 days after the yellow fever booster vaccination. The receptor's source is a man younger than 40 who received the YFV17D yellow fever vaccine. This receptor chain uses TRBV13 and TRBJ2-1, and TRBD2 aligns with 10 junction nucleotides. CDR3 protein: CASSSSGTSAYNEQFF. The sequenced DNA: TGTGCCAGCAGCTCCTCCGGGACTAGCGCCTACAATGAGCAGTTCTTC.